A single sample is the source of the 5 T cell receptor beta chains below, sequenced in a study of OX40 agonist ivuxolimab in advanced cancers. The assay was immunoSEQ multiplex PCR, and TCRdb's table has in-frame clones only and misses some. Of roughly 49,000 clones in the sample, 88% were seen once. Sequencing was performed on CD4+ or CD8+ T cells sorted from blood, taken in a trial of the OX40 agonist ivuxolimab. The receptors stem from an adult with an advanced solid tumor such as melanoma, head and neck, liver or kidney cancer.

The CDR3: CASKRYNEKLFF. CDR3 DNA: TGTGCCAGCAAAAGATATAATGAAAAACTGTTTTTT. The chain links TRBV6-1 to TRBJ1-4; the D is unclear. There are 12 residues in the CDR3. Germline V gives CDR1 MNHNS, CDR2 SASEGT. V was clipped by 7 bases and J by 4 bases, with 7 bases between them.

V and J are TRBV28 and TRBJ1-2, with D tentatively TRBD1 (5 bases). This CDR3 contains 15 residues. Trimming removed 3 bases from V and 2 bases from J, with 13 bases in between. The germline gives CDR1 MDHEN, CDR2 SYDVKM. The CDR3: CASSLRGGYNYGYTF. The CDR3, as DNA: TGTGCCAGCAGTTTGCGGGGGGGGTACAACTATGGCTACACCTTC.

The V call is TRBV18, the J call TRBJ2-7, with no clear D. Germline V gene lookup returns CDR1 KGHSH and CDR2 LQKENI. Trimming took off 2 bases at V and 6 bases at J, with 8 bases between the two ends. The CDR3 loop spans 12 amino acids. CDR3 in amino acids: CASSPKDGEQYF. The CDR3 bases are TGTGCCAGCTCACCAAAGGACGGCGAGCAGTACTTC. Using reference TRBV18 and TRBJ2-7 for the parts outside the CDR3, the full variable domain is NAGVMQNPRHLVRRRGQEARLRCSPMKGHSHVYWYRQLPEEGLKFMVYLQKENIIDESGMPKERFSAEFPKEGPSILRIQQVVRGDSAAYFCASSPKDGEQYFGPGTRLTVT.

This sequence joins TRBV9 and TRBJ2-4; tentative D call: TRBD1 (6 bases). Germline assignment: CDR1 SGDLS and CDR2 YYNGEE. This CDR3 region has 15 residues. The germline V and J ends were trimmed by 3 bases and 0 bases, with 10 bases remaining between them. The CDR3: CASSGTDAAKNIQYF. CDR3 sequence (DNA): TGTGCCAGCAGCGGGACAGACGCAGCCAAAAACATTCAGTACTTC.

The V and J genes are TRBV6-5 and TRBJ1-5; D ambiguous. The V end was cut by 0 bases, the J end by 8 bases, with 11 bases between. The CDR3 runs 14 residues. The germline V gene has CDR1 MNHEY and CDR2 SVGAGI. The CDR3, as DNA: TGTGCCAGCAGTTACTCCGGGGTATCAGAGCCCCAGCATTTT. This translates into CASSYSGVSEPQHF.